This T cell receptor (beta chain) was recorded in a study of T-cell reconstitution after alpha-beta-depleted transplantation in children. Study findings and constraints: Newly produced T cells mostly accounted for T-cell counts and diversity one year post-transplant.

A TCRbeta library incorporating unique molecular identifiers was prepared. TCRdb re-called the PCR reads with MiXCR, one entry per CDR3 protein. In the table there are more than 400,000 distinct CDR3 sequences, about an eighth of which are singletons. CDR1 and CDR2 from the germline V gene are MNHNS and SASEGT. J lost 3 bases, V lost 8 bases, and 16 bases had no gene match. The CDR3 is 17 residues long. A few counts support this clonotype. Its antigen is not known. The source of this sequence is a female patient between 2 and 15 years old who had a stem cell transplant for aplastic anemia, so the T cells may come from the graft donor. J is TRBJ2-3 and V is TRBV6-1; 8 nucleotides align to TRBD1. The sequences come from PBMCs, mostly from graft donor cells, collected 180 days after TCRalphabeta/CD19-depleted stem cell transplant. This CDR3 is CASLPTGAWGLTDTQYF. The CDR3 nucleotides read TGTGCCAGCCTACCGACAGGGGCGTGGGGGTTGACAGATACGCAGTATTTT.